These 24 T cell receptor beta chains were all obtained from the same sample, sequenced in a study of blood T cell repertoires in COVID-19 (TCRdb year 2020). Library construction relied on the immunoSEQ multiplex PCR assay. What TCRdb holds here is the immuneACCESS table cut down to in-frame rearrangements. Part of the clones is not present; checked against another copy, under half of the missing clones reflect an unresolved V gene, and the others are unexplained. Here the sample has approximately 35,000 clones; about 90% occur a single time. The ten largest make up 11% to 15% of the sample. Material: peripheral blood. These receptors were collected from a man in his sixties with active COVID-19.

The chain uses TRBV18 and TRBJ2-1; D gene unclear. The V gene lost 0 bases and the J gene lost 6 bases, with 9 bases spanning the gap. The germline V gene encodes CDR1 KGHSH and CDR2 LQKENI. The CDR3 covers 14 residues. The CDR3 nucleotides read TGTGCCAGCTCACCACCGTCTAAAACCAATGAGCAGTTCTTC. This gives the protein CASSPPSKTNEQFF.

The chain combines TRBV28 with TRBJ2-1, with TRBD1 as a possible D gene (6 bases). Trimming removed 10 bases at V and 4 bases at J, with 11 bases between. CDR3 size: 12 residues. Germline values: CDR1 MDHEN, CDR2 SYDVKM. The CDR3 loop is CATRGGYNEQFF. CDR3 nucleotides: TGTGCCACCCGAGGGGGATACAATGAGCAGTTCTTC.

The CDR3 sequence: CASSQEAGGPGTQYF. CDR3 DNA: TGTGCCAGCAGCCAAGAGGCGGGAGGGCCTGGTACGCAGTATTTT. The chain couples TRBV3-1 (or the pseudogene TRBV3-2) to TRBJ2-3, with 9 bases that match TRBD2. There are 15 residues in the CDR3. J lost 8 bases, V lost 0 bases, and 6 bases had no gene match. Germline assignment: CDR1 LGHDT and CDR2 YNNKEL (reference sequence).

V usage is TRBV3-1 (or the pseudogene TRBV3-2) and J usage is TRBJ2-1; 16 bases agree with TRBD2. V lost 4 bases to trimming and J lost 3 bases; unmatched junction nucleotides: 6. The CDR3 totals 18 residues. CDR1 and CDR2 from the germline V gene are LGHDT and YNNKEL (reference sequence). Written as DNA, the CDR3 is TGTGCCAGCAGCCGTCCGGGACTAGCGGGAGGGATCTACAATGAGCAGTTCTTC. This gives the protein CASSRPGLAGGIYNEQFF.

The chain joins TRBV7-8 to TRBJ2-1; 9 bases align to TRBD1. Unmatched junction bases numbered 14, after V lost 5 bases and J lost 0 bases. Germline CDR1 and CDR2: SGHVS and FQNEAQ. CDR3 length: 19 residues. CDR3 sequence reads: CASSNSGTGFFRSYNEQFF. The CDR3 nucleotides read TGTGCCAGCAGCAACTCCGGGACAGGGTTTTTTCGCTCCTACAATGAGCAGTTCTTC.

The J gene is TRBJ2-7, the V gene TRBV11-3; 9 positions match TRBD1. The J segment lost 0 bases and the V segment lost 8 bases, leaving 5 bases of the junction unmatched. Germline CDR1 is SGHNT and CDR2 is YENEEA. CDR3 length: 14 residues. CDR3 sequence (DNA): TGTGCCAGCTCGGAGACAGGGGGCTCCTACGAGCAGTACTTC. Translating it yields CASSETGGSYEQYF.

The chain carries TRBV6-5 and TRBJ2-1; 9 positions agree with TRBD1. V trimming: 5 bases; J trimming: 8 bases; junction bases outside the gene matches: 10. Germline CDR1 and CDR2: MNHEY and SVGAGI. The CDR3 extends over 15 amino acids. The CDR3 nucleotides read TGTGCCAGCAGTACACAAGGACAGGGGAGGTATGAGCAGTTCTTC. It is translated as CASSTQGQGRYEQFF.

The genes are TRBV7-8 and TRBJ2-1; 7 bases map to TRBD2. Trimming at V came to 8 bases and at J to 0 bases, leaving 4 bases not matched to a gene. This CDR3 region has 14 residues. Germline CDR1 SGHVS, CDR2 FQNEAQ. The CDR3 is CASGGVSSYNEQFF. In DNA form, the CDR3 reads TGTGCCAGCGGGGGGGTTAGCTCCTACAATGAGCAGTTCTTC.

The chain joins TRBV7-9 to TRBJ2-1; D remains unclear. V shed 1 base and J shed 8 bases, with 12 bases lying between them. CDR1 and CDR2 from the germline V gene are SEHNR and FQNEAQ (reference sequence). The CDR3 extends over 14 amino acids. CDR3 protein: CASSLGRKLDEQFF. As DNA, the CDR3 is TGTGCCAGCAGCTTAGGTAGAAAGTTAGATGAGCAGTTCTTC.

The V call is TRBV28, the J call TRBJ2-5; D may be TRBD1 (5 bases). V shed 6 bases and J shed 0 bases, with 14 bases lying between them. Germline CDR1 and CDR2: MDHEN and SYDVKM. The CDR3 has 15 residues. CDR3: CASSLIQGNQETQYF. For the CDR3, the DNA is TGTGCCAGCAGCCTAATCCAGGGAAACCAAGAGACCCAGTACTTC.

This chain uses TRBV5-1 with TRBJ2-1; D perhaps matches TRBD1 (6 bases). V was trimmed by 1 base and J by 11 bases, leaving 13 bases between them. The CDR3 extends over 13 amino acids. CDR1 is SGHRS and CDR2 is YFSETQ in the germline V gene. The DNA for the CDR3 is TGCGCCAGCAGCTTGACGGCGGACAGCAAGCAGTTCTTC. The encoded protein is CASSLTADSKQFF.

V and J are TRBV2 and TRBJ2-2, with 7 bases fitting TRBD2. Germline assignment: CDR1 SNHLY and CDR2 FYNNEI. The CDR3 length is 14 residues. The trim removed 6 bases at V and 6 bases at J, leaving 7 bases unmatched. CDR3 coding DNA: TGTGCCAGCAGGTCTAGCGGTACGGCCGGGGAGCTGTTTTTT. Protein: CASRSSGTAGELFF.

In its sample, this clone was seen a few times. This chain uses TRBV7-8 with TRBJ2-5; D is perhaps TRBD1 (5 bases). The CDR3 loop spans 16 amino acids. Trimming pared 1 base from V and 3 bases from J, leaving 15 bases between. Germline lookup yields CDR1 SGHVS and CDR2 FQNEAQ. The CDR3 bases are TGTGCCAGCAGCTTAGTCGTTTGGGGCAGGGAAGAGACCCAGTACTTC. This sequence encodes CASSLVVWGREETQYF.

The genes are TRBV18 and TRBJ2-5, with unresolved D. V dropped 3 bases and J dropped 4 bases, with 12 bases sitting between them. Germline-derived CDR1 and CDR2 are KGHSH and LQKENI. The length of the CDR3 is 14 residues. CDR3 bases: TGTGCCAGCTCACCGCCGTGGAGCAGAGAGACCCAGTACTTC. As protein: CASSPPWSRETQYF.

The J gene is TRBJ2-7, the V gene TRBV7-2; TRBD1 matches 9 bases. Per germline, CDR1 SGHTA and CDR2 FQGNSA. Trimming at V came to 4 bases and at J to 1 base, leaving 5 bases not matched to a gene. The CDR3 spans 15 residues. CDR3 bases: TGTGCCAGCAGCTGGGGGACAGGGAGTTCCTACGAGCAGTACTTC. It encodes CASSWGTGSSYEQYF.

The rearrangement links TRBV19 to TRBJ2-1, with TRBD1 identical over 9 bases. This CDR3 comprises 15 residues. The V gene's germline CDR1 is LNHDA and CDR2 SQIVND (reference sequence). Germline trimming cut 3 bases from V and 8 bases from J; bases unmatched to any gene: 8. CDR3 in DNA: TGTGCCAGTAGTATCCCCGGACAGGGGCGGGATGAGCAGTTCTTC. It encodes CASSIPGQGRDEQFF. Full variable domain (outside the CDR3, taken from reference TRBV19 and TRBJ2-1): DGGITQSPKYLFRKEGQNVTLSCEQNLNHDAMYWYRQDPGQGLRLIYYSQIVNDFQKGDIAEGYSVSREKKESFPLTVTSAQKNPTAFYLCASSIPGQGRDEQFFGPGTRLTVL.

The chain joins TRBV10-1 to TRBJ2-5; D perhaps matches TRBD1 (5 bases). CDR3 length: 13 residues. V lost 5 bases to trimming and J lost 3 bases, with 10 bases between them. Germline V gene sequence: CDR1 WNHNN, CDR2 SYGVQD (reference sequence). The CDR3 DNA reads as TGCGCCAGCAGTATAGGGGCTGAAGAGACCCAGTACTTC. Translating gives CASSIGAEETQYF.

The rearrangement links TRBV28 to TRBJ1-1; 10 bases line up with TRBD1. Germline V CDR1 and CDR2: MDHEN, SYDVKM. The CDR3 runs 14 residues. The ends lost 4 bases at V and 4 bases at J; junction bases unmatched: 3. The CDR3 bases are TGTGCCAGCAGTTCCGACAGGGGGCGCACTGAAGCTTTCTTT. Its protein is CASSSDRGRTEAFF.

The chain is built from TRBV7-2 and TRBJ2-1; 9 nucleotides line up with TRBD2. Germline loops: CDR1 SGHTA, CDR2 FQGNSA. The CDR3 has 15 residues. V gave up 3 bases and J gave up 7 bases; unmatched junction bases: 7. The CDR3 DNA is TGTGCCAGCAGCTTTAGCGGGAGATCAAGAAATGAGCAGTTCTTC. This encodes CASSFSGRSRNEQFF.

This clone was detected once. The chain uses TRBV4-2 and TRBJ1-5; 7 nucleotides match TRBD1. The CDR3 is 17 amino acids. The V and J ends lost 0 bases and 5 bases, in that order; junction bases with no gene match: 10. Germline V gives CDR1 LGHNA, CDR2 YNFKEQ. The CDR3: CASSQDKAYRGDQPQHF. The CDR3 DNA sequence: TGTGCCAGCAGCCAAGATAAAGCGTACAGGGGTGATCAGCCCCAGCATTTT.

The chain has TRBV7-2 and TRBJ2-1; 7 nucleotides align to TRBD2. Trimming cost V 4 bases and J 5 bases; bases outside gene matches: 11. Per germline, CDR1 SGHTA and CDR2 FQGNSA. CDR3 length: 16 residues. The CDR3 loop is CASSSSRSSGNNEQFF. CDR3 nucleotides: TGTGCCAGCAGCTCCAGTCGGTCTAGCGGTAACAATGAGCAGTTCTTC.

The chain recombines TRBV3-1 (or the pseudogene TRBV3-2) with TRBJ1-1; 7 bases are shared with TRBD1. Germline V gene lookup returns CDR1 LGHDT and CDR2 YNNKEL (reference sequence). Trimming took 5 bases from V and 0 from J; bases not matched to a gene: 9. The CDR3 covers 16 residues. The CDR3 bases are TGTGCCAGCAGCTCCCACCTAGGGACAGTGAACACTGAAGCTTTCTTT. Amino acids: CASSSHLGTVNTEAFF.

This chain connects TRBV6-5 to TRBJ2-4; D possibly corresponds to TRBD2 (5 bases). V dropped 6 bases and J dropped 8 bases, with 11 bases sitting between them. CDR3 length equals 12 residues. Germline V gene lookup returns CDR1 MNHEY and CDR2 SVGAGI. The CDR3 region is CASRGTEDIQYF. CDR3 coding DNA: TGTGCCAGCAGGGGCACGGAGGACATTCAGTACTTC.

V is TRBV27 and J is TRBJ1-4, with D perhaps matching TRBD1 (5 bases). V lost 4 bases and J 5 bases, leaving 14 bases between the germline ends. Germline V gives CDR1 MNHEY, CDR2 SMNVEV (reference sequence). CDR3 length: 15 residues. CDR3 region: CASSSQGGFNEKLFF. The CDR3 bases are TGTGCCAGCAGTTCCCAGGGAGGGTTCAATGAAAAACTGTTTTTT.